Below, one T cell receptor beta chain is given with its context. This entry belongs to a study of T cell repertoires in cytomegalovirus infection. CDR3 length: 13 amino acids. Per the germline V gene, CDR1 is SQVTM and CDR2 is ANQGSEA. With 4 bases clipped from V and 7 bases from J, the junction kept 7 bases outside the gene matches. Each CDR3 protein is one row after TCRdb ran MiXCR on the reads. Counted here are 480,000 or so distinct CDR3 sequences, 11% occurring once; the ten biggest clones make up 10%. The genes are TRBV29-1 and TRBJ2-1, with 7 bases identical to TRBD1. The TCR comes from a human donor in good health (CMV status not recorded). Some clones in this sample may be carry-over from other donors' samples. The specimen was PBMCs. CDR3 bases: TGCAGCGTTGTGGCCAGGGGGTGGAATGAGCAGTTCTTC. Translated: CSVVARGWNEQFF.